The clone carrying this T cell receptor (beta chain) was seen more than once but under ten times. Its antigen is as yet unknown. Repertoires were generated with immunoSEQ multiplex PCR, while TCRdb's copy carries only in-frame clones and drops some. The sample holds under 200,000 clones; more than 90% are singletons and the top ten take more than 1.5%. With 3 bases removed from V and 10 bases from J, the gap between germline ends came to 16 bases. The germline V gene encodes CDR1 MNHEY and CDR2 SMNVEV (reference sequence). The CDR3 contains 15 residues. These data belong to a study of T cell responses to AZD1222 COVID-19 vaccine. Background on the study: Recipients boosted at about 4 weeks or about 12 weeks are pooled.

Study-wide results and caveats: Close to half of spike-specific TCRs reportedly recognize unmutated variant regions. Vaccine-associated CD4 TCRs ranged over spike, dominating at 160-218 and 743-854. It should be noted that donors were predominantly white British and more often female, and clonal diversity was possibly underestimated.

This TCR derives from an adult in good health. The sequencing here drew on peripheral blood, taken on day 0 of AZD1222 vaccination. V usage is TRBV27 and J usage is TRBJ1-6; weak D call: TRBD1 (5 bases). The CDR3 protein is CASSFFGAGSSPLHF. For the CDR3, the DNA is TGTGCCAGCAGTTTTTTTGGGGCGGGCAGCTCACCCCTCCACTTT.